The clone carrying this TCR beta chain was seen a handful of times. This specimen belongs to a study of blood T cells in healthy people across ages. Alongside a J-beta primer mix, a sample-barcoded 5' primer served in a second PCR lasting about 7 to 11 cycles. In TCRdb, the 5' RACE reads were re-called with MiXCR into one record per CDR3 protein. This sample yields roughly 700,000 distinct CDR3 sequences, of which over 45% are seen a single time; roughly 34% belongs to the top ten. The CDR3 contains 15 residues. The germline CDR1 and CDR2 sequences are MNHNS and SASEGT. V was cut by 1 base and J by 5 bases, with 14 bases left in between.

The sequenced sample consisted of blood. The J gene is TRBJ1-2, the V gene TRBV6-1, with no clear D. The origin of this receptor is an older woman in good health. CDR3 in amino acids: CASSEVFATTYGYTF. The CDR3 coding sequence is TGTGCCAGCAGTGAAGTATTCGCGACTACGTATGGCTACACCTTC.